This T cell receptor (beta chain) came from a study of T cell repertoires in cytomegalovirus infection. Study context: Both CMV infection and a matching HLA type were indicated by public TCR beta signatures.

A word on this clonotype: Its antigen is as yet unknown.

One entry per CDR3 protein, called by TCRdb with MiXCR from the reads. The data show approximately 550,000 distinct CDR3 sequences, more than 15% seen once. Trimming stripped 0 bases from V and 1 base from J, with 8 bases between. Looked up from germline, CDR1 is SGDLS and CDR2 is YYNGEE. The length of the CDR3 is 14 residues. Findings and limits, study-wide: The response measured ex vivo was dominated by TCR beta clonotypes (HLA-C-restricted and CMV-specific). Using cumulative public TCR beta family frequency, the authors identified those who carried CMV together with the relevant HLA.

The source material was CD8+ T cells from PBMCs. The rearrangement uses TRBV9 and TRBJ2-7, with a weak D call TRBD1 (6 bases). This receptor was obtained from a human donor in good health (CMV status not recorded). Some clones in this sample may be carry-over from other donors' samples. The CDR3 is CASSVGQVSYEQYF. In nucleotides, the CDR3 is TGTGCCAGCAGCGTAGGACAGGTATCCTACGAGCAGTACTTC. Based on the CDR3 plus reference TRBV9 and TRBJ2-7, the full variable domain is DSGVTQTPKHLITATGQRVTLRCSPRSGDLSVYWYQQSLDQGLQFLIQYYNGEERAKGNILERFSAQQFPDLHSELNLSSLELGDSALYFCASSVGQVSYEQYFGPGTRLTVT.